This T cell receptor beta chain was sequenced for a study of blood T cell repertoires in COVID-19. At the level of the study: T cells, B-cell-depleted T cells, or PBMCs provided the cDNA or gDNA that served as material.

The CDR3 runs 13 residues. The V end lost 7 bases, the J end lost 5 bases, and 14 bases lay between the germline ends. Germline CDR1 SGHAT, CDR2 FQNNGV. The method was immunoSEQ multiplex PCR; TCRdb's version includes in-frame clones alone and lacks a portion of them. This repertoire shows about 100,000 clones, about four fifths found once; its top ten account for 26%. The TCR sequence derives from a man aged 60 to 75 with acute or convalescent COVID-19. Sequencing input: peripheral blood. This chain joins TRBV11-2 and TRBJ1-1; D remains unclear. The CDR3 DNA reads TGTGCCAGCAATAGAAACGAGGAAACTGAAGCTTTCTTT. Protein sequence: CASNRNEETEAFF.